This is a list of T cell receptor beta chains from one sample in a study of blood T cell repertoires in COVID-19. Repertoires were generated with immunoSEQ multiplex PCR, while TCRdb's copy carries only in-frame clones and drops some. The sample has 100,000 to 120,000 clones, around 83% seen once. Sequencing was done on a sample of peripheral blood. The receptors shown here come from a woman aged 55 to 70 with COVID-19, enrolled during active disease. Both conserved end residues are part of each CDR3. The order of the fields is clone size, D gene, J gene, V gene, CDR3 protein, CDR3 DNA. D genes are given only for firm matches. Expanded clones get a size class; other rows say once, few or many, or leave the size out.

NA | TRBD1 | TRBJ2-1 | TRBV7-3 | CASRQGPGNEQFF | TGTGCCAGCAGACAGGGGCCGGGGAATGAGCAGTTCTTC
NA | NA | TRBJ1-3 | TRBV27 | CASSPQGHSGNTIYF | TGTGCCAGCAGTCCCCAGGGCCACTCTGGAAACACCATATATTTT
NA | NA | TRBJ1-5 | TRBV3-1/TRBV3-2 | CASSQDYSNQPQHF | TGTGCCAGCAGCCAAGATTATAGCAATCAGCCCCAGCATTTT
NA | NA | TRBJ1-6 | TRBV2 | CASSPDRLLNSPLHF | TGTGCCAGCAGCCCGGACAGACTACTTAATTCACCCCTCCACTTT
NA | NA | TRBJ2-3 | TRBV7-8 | CASSLVTGWSTDTQYF | TGTGCCAGCAGCTTAGTAACGGGGTGGAGCACAGATACGCAGTATTTT
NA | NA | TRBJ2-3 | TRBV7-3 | CASSLMATGTDTQYF | TGTGCCAGCAGCTTAATGGCCACAGGGACAGATACGCAGTATTTT
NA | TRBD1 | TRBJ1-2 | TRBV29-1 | CSVSTGGYGYTF | TGCAGCGTTTCGACAGGGGGCTATGGCTACACCTTC
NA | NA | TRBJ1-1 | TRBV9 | CASSVSRNTEAFF | TGTGCCAGCAGCGTATCGAGGAACACTGAAGCTTTCTTT
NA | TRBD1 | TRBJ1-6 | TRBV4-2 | CASSQIKDRAPNSPLHF | TGTGCCAGCAGCCAGATTAAGGACAGGGCCCCGAATTCACCCCTCCACTTT
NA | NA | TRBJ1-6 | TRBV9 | CASSVATGEGNNSPLHF | TGTGCCAGCAGCGTAGCTACGGGGGAGGGGAATAATTCACCCCTCCACTTT
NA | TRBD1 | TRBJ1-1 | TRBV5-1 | CASSLLDRVDTEAFF | TGCGCCAGCAGCTTACTGGACAGGGTGGATACTGAAGCTTTCTTT
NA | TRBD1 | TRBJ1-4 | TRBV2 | CASSVDRNNEKLFF | TGTGCCAGCAGTGTGGACAGGAATAATGAAAAACTGTTTTTT
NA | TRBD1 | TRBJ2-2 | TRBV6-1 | CASSDLGQGNTGELFF | TGTGCCAGCAGTGACCTCGGACAGGGGAACACCGGGGAGCTGTTTTTT
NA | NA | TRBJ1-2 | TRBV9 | CASSVTGANYGYTF | TGTGCCAGCAGCGTAACAGGAGCTAACTATGGCTACACCTTC
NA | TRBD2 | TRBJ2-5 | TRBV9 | CASSVGSGGAGETQYF | TGTGCCAGCAGCGTAGGAAGCGGGGGGGCTGGTGAGACCCAGTACTTC
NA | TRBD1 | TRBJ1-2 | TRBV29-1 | CSVEGTGGSGYTF | TGCAGCGTTGAAGGGACAGGGGGCTCTGGCTACACCTTC
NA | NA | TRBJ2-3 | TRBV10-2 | CASSESGRGTTDTQYF | TGCGCCAGCAGTGAGTCGGGCAGGGGAACCACAGATACGCAGTATTTT
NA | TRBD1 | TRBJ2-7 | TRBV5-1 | CASSLLGGQMYEQYF | TGCGCCAGCAGCTTGCTTGGGGGACAGATGTACGAGCAGTACTTC
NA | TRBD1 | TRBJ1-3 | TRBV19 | CASSPRTGSTGNTIYF | TGTGCCAGTAGTCCAAGGACAGGTTCTACTGGAAACACCATATATTTT
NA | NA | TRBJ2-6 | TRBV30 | CAWTGGANVLTF | TGTGCCTGGACAGGCGGGGCCAACGTCCTGACTTTC
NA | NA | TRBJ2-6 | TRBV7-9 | CASSPRQDSNSGANVLTF | TGTGCCAGCAGCCCCAGGCAGGACAGTAACTCTGGGGCCAACGTCCTGACTTTC
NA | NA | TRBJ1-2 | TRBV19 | CASSAGLPYGYTF | TGTGCCAGTAGCGCGGGACTGCCTTATGGCTACACCTTC
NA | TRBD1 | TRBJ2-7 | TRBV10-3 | CAISLRQGASYEQYF | TGTGCCATCAGTTTGCGACAGGGGGCCTCCTACGAGCAGTACTTC
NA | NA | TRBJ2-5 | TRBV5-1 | CASSSLVGRETQYF | TGCGCCAGCAGCTCCCTTGTCGGTCGGGAGACCCAGTACTTC
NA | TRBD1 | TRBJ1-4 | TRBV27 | CASSRDRPRSGEKLFF | TGTGCCAGCAGCCGGGACAGACCTAGGTCGGGTGAAAAACTGTTTTTT
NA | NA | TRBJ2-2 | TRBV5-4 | CASSQGLPPNTGELFF | TGTGCCAGCAGCCAAGGACTACCGCCGAACACCGGGGAGCTGTTTTTT
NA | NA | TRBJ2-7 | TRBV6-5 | CASTPLGHNYEQYF | TGTGCCAGCACCCCCCTGGGACACAACTACGAGCAGTACTTC
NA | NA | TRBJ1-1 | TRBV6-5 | CASSYGGGRTEAFF | TGTGCCAGCAGTTACGGGGGGGGACGAACTGAAGCTTTCTTT
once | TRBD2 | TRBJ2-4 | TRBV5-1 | CASSFYSGGTDIQYF | TGCGCCAGCAGCTTTTATAGCGGGGGGACCGACATTCAGTACTTC
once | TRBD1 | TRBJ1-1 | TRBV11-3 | CASSSSLPGTGNTEAFF | TGTGCCAGCAGCTCCTCGCTGCCCGGGACAGGGAACACTGAAGCTTTCTTT